The 21 T cell receptor beta chains below come from one sample, sequenced in a study of blood T cell repertoires in COVID-19. Repertoires were generated with immunoSEQ multiplex PCR, while TCRdb's copy carries only in-frame clones and drops some. Found here are some 100,000 clones, 86% of them singletons; the top ten hold around a tenth. Sequences were obtained from peripheral blood. The receptors derive from a man in his fifties or sixties with acute or convalescent COVID-19.

V and J are TRBV5-6 and TRBJ2-3, with 8 bases matching TRBD2. The ends lost 5 bases at V and 2 bases at J; junction bases unmatched: 10. There are 16 residues in the CDR3. CDR1 is SGHDT and CDR2 is YYEEEE in the germline V gene. The CDR3 DNA reads as TGTGCCAGCAGTTTCCGATCGGGAGGGCCCACAGATACGCAGTATTTT. It codes for CASSFRSGGPTDTQYF.

CDR3 amino acids: CASRQRTGSEAFF. In nucleotides, the CDR3 is TGTGCCAGTCGACAACGGACGGGAAGCGAAGCTTTCTTT. The V gene is TRBV19, the J gene TRBJ1-1; no clear D gene. There are 13 residues in the CDR3. CDR1 LNHDA and CDR2 SQIVND come from the germline V gene (reference sequence). V gave up 8 bases and J gave up 8 bases, with 18 bases separating them. The variable domain in full, completed from reference TRBV19 and TRBJ1-1, reads DGGITQSPKYLFRKEGQNVTLSCEQNLNHDAMYWYRQDPGQGLRLIYYSQIVNDFQKGDIAEGYSVSREKKESFPLTVTSAQKNPTAFYLCASRQRTGSEAFFGQGTRLTVV.

This clone was detected only once. This chain links TRBV18 with TRBJ1-1; 10 positions agree with TRBD1. Per germline, CDR1 KGHSH and CDR2 LQKENI. V dropped 1 base and J dropped 1; count of bases not matched to a gene: 3. This CDR3 is 16 amino acids long. The DNA of the CDR3 is TGTGCCAGCTCACCACGGGACAGGGGCACGAACACTGAAGCTTTCTTT. Translation gives CASSPRDRGTNTEAFF.

The chain combines TRBV27 with TRBJ1-1; TRBD1 is a possible D gene (6 bases). Germline CDR1 reads MNHEY; CDR2 reads SMNVEV (reference sequence). This CDR3 comprises 15 residues. The V end was cut by 5 bases, the J end by 0 bases, with 13 bases between. CDR3 amino acids: CASSVGGGLNTEAFF. The CDR3 nucleotides read TGTGCCAGCAGTGTGGGGGGGGGCCTGAACACTGAAGCTTTCTTT.

The rearrangement joins TRBV30 to TRBJ2-2; a possible D gene is TRBD2 (6 bases). Trimming pared 4 bases from V and 2 bases from J, leaving 14 bases between. The CDR3 runs 15 residues. Germline loops: CDR1 GTSNPN, CDR2 SVGIG (reference sequence). CDR3 sequence: CAWTTAGGNTGELFF. In DNA, the CDR3 is TGTGCCTGGACCACAGCGGGTGGAAACACCGGGGAGCTGTTTTTT.

CDR3 DNA: TGTGCCACCCAGGGACAGGCCACCGGGGAGCTGTTTTTT. This translates into CATQGQATGELFF. The chain recombines TRBV12-3 or TRBV12-4 with TRBJ2-2; the match to TRBD1 covers 8 bases. Trimming at V came to 10 bases and at J to 4 bases, leaving 5 bases not matched to a gene. The CDR3 consists of 13 residues.

The genes are TRBV7-9 and TRBJ1-1; D uncertain. The length of the CDR3 is 17 residues. V lost 1 base and J lost 8, with 23 bases in between. Germline CDR1 SEHNR, CDR2 FQNEAQ (reference sequence). CDR3 bases: TGTGCCAGCAGCTTAGAGGTTTCGAGGAGAGCCGGTGAAGAAGCTTTCTTT. This encodes CASSLEVSRRAGEEAFF.

This chain uses TRBV19 with TRBJ1-5; the match to TRBD1 covers 10 bases. CDR3 size: 13 residues. The germline CDR1 and CDR2 sequences are LNHDA and SQIVND (reference sequence). V trimming: 8 bases; J trimming: 6 bases; junction bases outside the gene matches: 4. CDR3 nucleotide sequence: TGTGCCAGTGCCGGGACAGGGGTTCAGCCCCAGCATTTT. The encoded protein is CASAGTGVQPQHF.

The chain recombines TRBV6-1 with TRBJ2-1; tentatively, D is TRBD1 (5 bases). The CDR3 loop spans 13 amino acids. The germline V gene has CDR1 MNHNS and CDR2 SASEGT. The V and J ends lost 3 bases and 8 bases respectively, with 11 bases between them. CDR3 protein: CASSDSSRDEQFF. CDR3 sequence (DNA): TGTGCCAGCAGTGACAGCAGCAGGGATGAGCAGTTCTTC.

The chain links TRBV19 to TRBJ2-1; 7 nucleotides align to TRBD1. There are 16 residues in the CDR3. The ends lost 5 bases at V and 1 base at J; junction bases unmatched: 8. Germline V gene data show CDR1 as LNHDA and CDR2 as SQIVND (reference sequence). The CDR3 bases are TGTGCCAGTAGTGCCAACGACAGGGCATCCTACAATGAGCAGTTCTTC. Translated: CASSANDRASYNEQFF.

The chain combines TRBV7-9 with TRBJ1-4; D gene uncertain. The CDR3 sequence is 16 residues long. Trimming left V 5 bases short and J 3 bases short, with 16 bases between. Germline values: CDR1 SEHNR, CDR2 FQNEAQ (reference sequence). The CDR3, as DNA: TGTGCCAGCAGCAGCGGGCCTAGGGCTGCTAATGAAAAACTGTTTTTT. As protein: CASSSGPRAANEKLFF.

This clone came up a few times. The rearrangement joins TRBV6-2 or TRBV6-3 to TRBJ2-7; perhaps TRBD1 as D (6 bases). CDR3 length: 14 residues. Germline V CDR1 and CDR2: MNHEY, SVGEGT. V lost 2 bases to trimming and J lost 2 bases, with 10 bases between them. The CDR3 reads CASSYGTYTYEQYF. The CDR3 nucleotides are TGTGCCAGCAGTTACGGGACATACACCTACGAGCAGTACTTC.

The chain carries TRBV29-1 and TRBJ2-1; 14 bases are a match to TRBD2. V shed 6 bases, J shed 3 bases, and the junction held 13 bases outside the gene matches. This CDR3 is built from 18 residues. Germline lookup yields CDR1 SQVTM and CDR2 ANQGSEA. CDR3 protein: CSVTSGTSGSNLYNEQFF. The CDR3 DNA reads TGCAGCGTCACCTCGGGGACTAGCGGGAGCAACCTCTACAATGAGCAGTTCTTC.

This chain uses TRBV2 with TRBJ2-1; the match to TRBD2 covers 9 bases. Trimming removed 7 bases from V and 6 bases from J; junction bases left unmatched: 10. Looked up from germline, CDR1 is SNHLY and CDR2 is FYNNEI. The CDR3 has 15 residues. The CDR3 spells CASIRGSGRLNEQFF. In nucleotides, the CDR3 is TGTGCCAGCATTCGAGGTAGCGGGAGACTCAATGAGCAGTTCTTC.

J is TRBJ2-3 and V is TRBV29-1; 7 bases align to TRBD2. Germline-derived CDR1 and CDR2 are SQVTM and ANQGSEA. Unmatched junction bases numbered 2, after V lost 4 bases and J lost 1 base. There are 13 residues in the CDR3. The CDR3 region is CSVALAGTDTQYF. Here the CDR3 DNA reads TGCAGCGTTGCTCTAGCGGGCACAGATACGCAGTATTTT.

This clone was recorded once. The rearrangement links TRBV5-1 to TRBJ2-1; TRBD2 aligns across 11 bases. CDR1 and CDR2 from the germline V gene are SGHRS and YFSETQ. V was pared by 4 bases and J by 0 bases, with 15 bases of the junction left unmatched. CDR3 length: 20 amino acids. The DNA of the CDR3 is TGCGCCAGCAGCCTAATTAAGGGACTAGCGGTGACAAGCTCCTACAATGAGCAGTTCTTC. Translated: CASSLIKGLAVTSSYNEQFF.

V gene TRBV5-5 combines with J gene TRBJ2-2, with 7 bases identical to TRBD1. The CDR3 length is 16 residues. Germline CDR1 is SGHKS and CDR2 is YYEKEE (reference sequence). The trim removed 3 bases at V and 5 bases at J, leaving 10 bases unmatched. The CDR3 DNA reads TGTGCCAGCAGCTCCTGGAAGGACAGGCTTACCGGGGAGCTGTTTTTT. This encodes CASSSWKDRLTGELFF.

This clone was picked up a small number of times. J is TRBJ1-3 and V is TRBV4-1; weak D call: TRBD1 (5 bases). The V gene's germline CDR1 is MGHRA and CDR2 YSYEKL. V was pared by 0 bases and J by 5 bases, with 14 bases between. This CDR3 has 16 residues. CDR3 sequence reads: CASSQDSQGGRNTIYF. The CDR3 DNA reads TGCGCCAGCAGCCAAGATAGCCAGGGCGGGAGAAACACCATATATTTT.

CDR3 loop: CASSLEDYSYEQYF. The CDR3 region has the DNA TGTGCCAGCAGCTTAGAGGACTACTCCTACGAGCAGTACTTC. This chain joins TRBV11-2 and TRBJ2-7; D is possibly TRBD2 (6 bases). The germline V gene has CDR1 SGHAT and CDR2 FQNNGV. The CDR3 spans 14 residues. V lost 0 bases and J 0 bases, leaving 6 bases between the germline ends.

The rearrangement uses TRBV5-1 and TRBJ1-4; TRBD1 agrees at 10 bases. This CDR3 spans 17 amino acids. V gave up 4 bases and J gave up 7 bases; unmatched junction bases: 13. Per germline, CDR1 SGHRS and CDR2 YFSETQ. CDR3 amino acids: CASSVGDRDRGLEKLFF. The CDR3 DNA sequence: TGCGCCAGCAGCGTGGGGGACCGGGACAGGGGACTTGAAAAACTGTTTTTT.

This clone was seen just once. The rearrangement joins TRBV28 to TRBJ2-7; D might be TRBD1 (6 bases). There are 14 residues in the CDR3. Looked up from germline, CDR1 is MDHEN and CDR2 is SYDVKM. V shed 5 bases and J shed 6 bases, with 17 bases lying between them. The DNA of the CDR3 is TGTGCCAGCAGTCCTCAACAGGGTCTCCGCGAGCAGTACTTC. It is translated as CASSPQQGLREQYF.